This section outlines one T cell receptor (beta chain) sequence together with its context. This clonotype was found a few times. This receptor's antigen is unknown. A junction boundary mismatches the germline segment, possibly from a read error. The sample comes from a study of T cell repertoires in cytomegalovirus infection (dated by TCRdb to the late 2010s). Background on the whole study: Because public TCR beta signatures pointed to carriage of CMV infection together with the matching HLA type, the HLA type of each donor mattered for the analysis.

The data were produced on an Illumina HiSeq 1500. The raw public data were reprocessed by TCRdb itself: fastp quality trimming at Q25, MiXCR clonotype calling, in-frame beta chains only. Rows merge per CDR3 protein into single entries with the most common DNA and genes. This sample gives some 400,000 distinct CDR3 sequences in total; around 18% of them show up just once. The ten most abundant clones make up around 8.6% of the sample. Points the paper makes about the study in general: In the ex vivo response, HLA-C-restricted CMV-specific TCR beta clonotypes were dominant, and in two of eight donors the single most frequent clonotype came from this HLA-C-restricted group. In both this cohort and an independent cohort of 352 donors, the cumulative frequency of public TCR beta family members distinguished carriers of CMV infection plus the relevant HLA type.

The source material was PBMCs. The receptor's source is a human donor in good health (CMV status not recorded). Some clones in this sample may be carry-over from other donors' samples.

The CDR3 in this case is CSSSVRQAGANVLTF. The nucleotide sequence is TGTTCCAGCAGCGTCCGACAAGCTGGGGCCAACGTCCTGACTTTC. This receptor chain uses TRBV13 and TRBJ2-6; no D gene is confidently identified. CDR1 and CDR2 (PRHDT, FYEKMQ) derive from the germline V gene (reference sequence). The CDR3 covers 15 residues, taking in both the cysteine and the phenylalanine. Only the CDR3 region is kept as DNA, spanning 45 bases read in frame from base 1.